These T cell receptor beta chains were read from a single sample in a study of blood T cell repertoires in COVID-19. Produced via immunoSEQ multiplex PCR; TCRdb's table is partial and in-frame only. The sample shows around 270,000 clones, about 89% of them seen only once. Sequenced sample: peripheral blood. These receptor sequences come from a man aged 35 to 55 who had recovered from COVID-19. Both conserved end residues are part of each CDR3. D genes are given only for firm matches. The size field is filled for only some rows; it gives once, few, many or a size class.

j_call: TRBJ2-2; clone_size: NA; v_call: TRBV9; d_call: TRBD2; cdr3_aa: CASSGLAGAPTGELFF; cdr3_nt: TGTGCCAGCAGCGGACTAGCGGGGGCCCCCACCGGGGAGCTGTTTTTT
j_call: TRBJ1-6; clone_size: once; v_call: TRBV29-1; d_call: NA; cdr3_aa: CSVVFGTSGSPLHF; cdr3_nt: TGCAGCGTTGTCTTTGGCACTTCGGGGTCACCCCTCCACTTT
j_call: TRBJ2-3; clone_size: NA; v_call: TRBV27; d_call: TRBD2; cdr3_aa: CASSRTSGVGNTQYF; cdr3_nt: TGTGCCAGCAGTAGGACTAGCGGGGTAGGGAATACGCAGTATTTT
j_call: TRBJ2-7; clone_size: few; v_call: TRBV12-3/TRBV12-4; d_call: NA; cdr3_aa: CASSPNYEQYF; cdr3_nt: TGTGCCAGCAGTCCCAACTACGAGCAGTACTTC
j_call: TRBJ1-5; clone_size: NA; v_call: TRBV18; d_call: NA; cdr3_aa: CASSPPFSNQPQHF; cdr3_nt: TGTGCCAGCTCACCACCCTTCTCCAATCAGCCCCAGCATTTT
j_call: TRBJ2-1; clone_size: few; v_call: TRBV7-9; d_call: TRBD2; cdr3_aa: CASSATGTSGVGEQFF; cdr3_nt: TGTGCCAGCAGCGCAACCGGGACTAGCGGGGTAGGTGAGCAGTTCTTC
j_call: TRBJ2-7; clone_size: NA; v_call: TRBV6-2/TRBV6-3; d_call: NA; cdr3_aa: CASRYRPEEQYF; cdr3_nt: TGTGCCAGCAGATACCGCCCTGAGGAGCAGTACTTC
j_call: TRBJ2-7; clone_size: NA; v_call: TRBV3-1/TRBV3-2; d_call: TRBD2; cdr3_aa: CASSRGLAGGTGLGREQYF; cdr3_nt: TGTGCCAGCAGCCGCGGACTAGCGGGGGGGACGGGTCTGGGTCGGGAGCAGTACTTC
j_call: TRBJ1-2; clone_size: NA; v_call: TRBV4-1; d_call: NA; cdr3_aa: CASSQVAGGGYTF; cdr3_nt: TGCGCCAGCAGCCAAGTAGCGGGTGGAGGCTACACCTTC
j_call: TRBJ1-2; clone_size: NA; v_call: TRBV5-6; d_call: TRBD1; cdr3_aa: CASSFGTRTGTLNWIYTF; cdr3_nt: TGTGCCAGCAGCTTCGGTACTCGGACAGGGACTCTGAATTGGATCTACACCTTC
j_call: TRBJ2-3; clone_size: NA; v_call: TRBV7-2; d_call: NA; cdr3_aa: CASSSPPRADTQYF; cdr3_nt: TGTGCCAGCAGCTCCCCGCCTCGCGCAGATACGCAGTATTTT
j_call: TRBJ2-1; clone_size: once; v_call: TRBV27; d_call: TRBD2; cdr3_aa: CASSRGTSGSSYNEQFF; cdr3_nt: TGTGCCAGCAGCCGGGGGACTAGCGGGAGCTCCTACAATGAGCAGTTCTTC
j_call: TRBJ2-5; clone_size: NA; v_call: TRBV6-1; d_call: NA; cdr3_aa: CASSERGRAAETQYF; cdr3_nt: TGTGCCAGCAGTGAAAGGGGCAGGGCTGCGGAGACCCAGTACTTC
j_call: TRBJ1-4; clone_size: NA; v_call: TRBV9; d_call: TRBD1; cdr3_aa: CASSVGTGSTNEKLFF; cdr3_nt: TGTGCCAGCAGCGTGGGGACAGGCTCAACTAATGAAAAACTGTTTTTT
j_call: TRBJ1-1; clone_size: NA; v_call: TRBV6-4; d_call: TRBD1; cdr3_aa: CASRGTGNTEAFF; cdr3_nt: TGTGCCAGCAGGGGGACAGGGAACACTGAAGCTTTCTTT
j_call: TRBJ2-7; clone_size: NA; v_call: TRBV10-3; d_call: TRBD1; cdr3_aa: CAIRTNTGGINEQYF; cdr3_nt: TGTGCCATCAGAACAAACACAGGGGGTATCAACGAGCAGTACTTC
j_call: TRBJ1-2; clone_size: NA; v_call: TRBV7-2; d_call: TRBD1; cdr3_aa: CASSFGTGVNYGYTF; cdr3_nt: TGTGCCAGCAGCTTTGGGACAGGGGTAAACTATGGCTACACCTTC
j_call: TRBJ1-5; clone_size: NA; v_call: TRBV28; d_call: TRBD1; cdr3_aa: CASSLGQGNQPQHF; cdr3_nt: TGTGCCAGCAGTTTAGGACAGGGCAATCAGCCCCAGCATTTT
j_call: TRBJ2-7; clone_size: NA; v_call: TRBV3-1/TRBV3-2; d_call: NA; cdr3_aa: CASSHHYEQYF; cdr3_nt: TGTGCCAGCAGCCACCACTACGAGCAGTACTTC
j_call: TRBJ2-3; clone_size: NA; v_call: TRBV10-1; d_call: TRBD2; cdr3_aa: CASSEGTSGTDTQYF; cdr3_nt: TGCGCCAGCAGCGAGGGGACTAGCGGGACAGATACGCAGTATTTT
j_call: TRBJ1-1; clone_size: NA; v_call: TRBV6-6; d_call: NA; cdr3_aa: CASSTQLVPNTEAFF; cdr3_nt: TGTGCCAGCAGTACCCAACTGGTACCGAACACTGAAGCTTTCTTT
j_call: TRBJ1-2; clone_size: NA; v_call: TRBV5-1; d_call: TRBD1; cdr3_aa: CASSLGDRGRDYGYTF; cdr3_nt: TGCGCCAGCAGCTTGGGGGACAGGGGGCGAGACTATGGCTACACCTTC
j_call: TRBJ1-2; clone_size: NA; v_call: TRBV2; d_call: NA; cdr3_aa: CASSGIQAPYGYTF; cdr3_nt: TGTGCCAGCAGTGGGATACAGGCCCCCTATGGCTACACCTTC
j_call: TRBJ2-3; clone_size: NA; v_call: TRBV11-3; d_call: NA; cdr3_aa: CASSLDSGDTQYF; cdr3_nt: TGTGCCAGCAGCTTAGATAGCGGAGATACGCAGTATTTT
j_call: TRBJ2-7; clone_size: NA; v_call: TRBV10-3; d_call: NA; cdr3_aa: CAISEFGGIDEQYF; cdr3_nt: TGTGCCATCAGTGAGTTTGGGGGGATAGACGAGCAGTACTTC
j_call: TRBJ2-3; clone_size: NA; v_call: TRBV9; d_call: TRBD2; cdr3_aa: CASSDYRASGTDTQYF; cdr3_nt: TGTGCCAGCAGCGATTACCGGGCTAGCGGGACAGATACGCAGTATTTT
j_call: TRBJ1-6; clone_size: NA; v_call: TRBV7-2; d_call: TRBD1; cdr3_aa: CASSHPPGQIDSPLHF; cdr3_nt: TGTGCCAGCAGCCACCCCCCGGGACAGATAGATTCACCCCTCCACTTT